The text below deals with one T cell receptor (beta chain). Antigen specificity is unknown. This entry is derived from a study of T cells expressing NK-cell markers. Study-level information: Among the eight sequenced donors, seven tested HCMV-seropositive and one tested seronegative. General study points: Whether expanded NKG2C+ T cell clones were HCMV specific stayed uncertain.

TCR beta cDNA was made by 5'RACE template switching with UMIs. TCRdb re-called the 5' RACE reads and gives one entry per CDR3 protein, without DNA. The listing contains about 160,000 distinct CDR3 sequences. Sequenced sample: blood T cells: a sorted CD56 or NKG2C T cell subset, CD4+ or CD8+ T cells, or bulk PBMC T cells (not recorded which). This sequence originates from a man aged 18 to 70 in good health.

The CDR3 loop is CASSLGGMVAYGYTF. The chain carries TRBV5-1 and TRBJ1-2. The germline V gene encodes CDR1 SGHRS and CDR2 YFSETQ. This CDR3 is built from 15 residues.